This T cell receptor (beta chain) stems from a study of blood T cell repertoires in COVID-19. Study as a whole: T cells, B-cell-depleted T cells, or PBMCs supplied cDNA or gDNA.

The table came from immunoSEQ multiplex PCR; TCRdb's copy has only in-frame clones and leaves some out. The table shows 250,000 to 300,000 clones, with 70% to 90% occurring only once. Germline CDR1 MGHRA, CDR2 YSYEKL. The CDR3 is 18 amino acids. V lost 4 bases and J 6 bases, leaving 27 bases between the germline ends. The specimen sequenced was peripheral blood. This sequence joins TRBV4-1 and TRBJ1-2; the D is unclear. The TCR comes from a man aged 45-60 years with active or convalescent COVID-19. CDR3 amino acids: CASSRDPIGSRVSDGYTF. As DNA, the CDR3 is TGCGCCAGCAGCCGAGACCCGATCGGTAGCCGGGTCTCCGATGGCTACACCTTC.